The sequence of this TCR beta chain was determined in a study of T cells in localized non-small cell lung cancer. Study results and limitations: Because only a single region of the tumor was sequenced, heterogeneity remains possible. The appearance of a median approximately 60 of the top 100 tumor clones was seen in adjacent lung. Uninvolved adjacent lung showed peak T cell clonality, exceeding tumor.

The germline V gene has CDR1 SGDLS and CDR2 YYNGEE. The CDR3 totals 13 residues. V lost 7 bases and J 5 bases, leaving 14 bases between the germline ends. Turning to this clone: No antigen is known for it.

Clones were sequenced by immunoSEQ multiplex PCR, and TCRdb holds only the in-frame ones, with some missing. The sample has tens of thousands of clones, about 89% seen once. This clonotype was sampled from a male donor aged 60 or older with stage I lung adenocarcinoma. V and J are TRBV9 and TRBJ2-3; a weak D match, TRBD1 (6 bases). The sequencing here drew on peripheral blood, taken before any cancer treatment. CDR3 nucleotides: TGTGCCAGCGAGGGGGAAGGGAAAGATACGCAGTATTTT. The encoded protein is CASEGEGKDTQYF. Looking up the rest from reference TRBV9 and TRBJ2-3 gives the full variable domain: DSGVTQTPKHLITATGQRVTLRCSPRSGDLSVYWYQQSLDQGLQFLIQYYNGEERAKGNILERFSAQQFPDLHSELNLSSLELGDSALYFCASEGEGKDTQYFGPGTRLTVL.